The present T cell receptor beta chain was sequenced within a study of blood T cell repertoires in COVID-19. At the level of the study: Both acute and convalescent COVID-19 samples were obtained from the United States, Italy and Spain. PBMCs, B-cell-depleted T cells, or T cells provided the cDNA or gDNA that made up the material.

As processed by the authors: Quantification of nucleated cells was approximated via reference gene primer amplification. Clones were sequenced by immunoSEQ multiplex PCR, and TCRdb holds only the in-frame ones, with some missing. V and J calls and clone size follow that table, whereas D and trimming were derived from the DNA. The sample lists about 140,000 clones; roughly four fifths were seen once. The germline V gene has CDR1 MNHEY and CDR2 SMNVEV (reference sequence). V was cut by 5 bases and J by 1 base, with 17 bases left in between. CDR3 size: 16 residues. The sequencing sample was made of peripheral blood. The chain combines TRBV27 with TRBJ1-1; weak D call: TRBD1 (5 bases). The sequence came from a human donor in a cohort sampled during active COVID-19. In DNA form, the CDR3 reads TGTGCCAGCAGTCCTCTGAACCCGGGGGGGAACACTGAAGCTTTCTTT. This encodes CASSPLNPGGNTEAFF.